The 24 T cell receptor beta chains below all came from one sample that was sequenced in a study of HIV-infected patients and healthy controls. cDNA was made from about 500 ng RNA using alpha and beta constant primers. Alpha and beta chain libraries were made separately by chain-specific third strand synthesis with multiplexing indices. TCRdb re-analysed the 5' RACE reads in MiXCR, keeping a single row per CDR3 protein. This table has about 12,000 distinct CDR3 sequences, around 9% appearing once. No cell fractionation was done, so the repertoire covers all unsorted peripheral blood T cells. Specimen: blood, collected before antiretroviral therapy. The receptors shown here come from an adult with HIV infection. The donor label of this sample is uncertain.

This clonotype was seen at least ten times. This chain links TRBV7-9 with TRBJ2-1; tentatively, D is TRBD1 (6 bases). The CDR3 has 15 amino acids. CDR1 SEHNR and CDR2 FQNEAQ come from the germline V gene (reference sequence). V shed 3 bases and J shed 5 bases, with 14 bases lying between them. CDR3 sequence (DNA): TGTGCCAGCAGCTTTGCAATAGGGGGTCACAATGAGCAGTTCTTC. It is translated as CASSFAIGGHNEQFF. Complete variable domain (other parts from reference TRBV7-9 and TRBJ2-1): DTGVSQNPRHKITKRGQNVTFRCDPISEHNRLYWYRQTLGQGPEFLTYFQNEAQLEKSRLLSDRFSAERPKGSFSTLEIQRTEQGDSAMYLCASSFAIGGHNEQFFGPGTRLTVL.

The sample holds many counts of this clonotype. The chain links TRBV29-1 to TRBJ2-2; D ambiguous. The V end was cut by 7 bases, the J end by 0 bases, with 15 bases between. Germline V lookup: CDR1 SQVTM, CDR2 ANQGSEA. This CDR3 comprises 15 residues. The CDR3: CSARPTLTNTGELFF. Written as DNA, the CDR3 is TGCAGCGCCCGACCAACCCTAACGAACACCGGGGAGCTGTTTTTT.

This chain joins TRBV12-3 or TRBV12-4 and TRBJ1-5; D uncertain. This CDR3 contains 13 residues. Deletions cut 2 bases from V and 5 bases from J, with 7 bases between. CDR3 sequence: CASSLNEDQPQHF. The CDR3 DNA follows: TGTGCCAGCAGTTTAAATGAGGATCAGCCCCAGCATTTT.

The table lists this clonotype with a few counts. This chain joins TRBV20-1 and TRBJ2-7; 7 bases line up with TRBD2. Germline loops: CDR1 DFQATT, CDR2 SNEGSKA (reference sequence). This CDR3 contains 14 residues. V was pared by 7 bases and J by 0 bases, with 9 bases of the junction left unmatched. In nucleotides, the CDR3 is TGCAGTGTCTCCACCGGCGGGGGCTCCTACGAGCAGTACTTC. Translated: CSVSTGGGSYEQYF.

This clonotype was seen many times. The chain uses TRBV24-1 and TRBJ2-3, with 12 bases identical to TRBD1. The ends lost 3 bases at V and 2 bases at J; junction bases unmatched: 5. Per the germline V gene, CDR1 is KGHDR and CDR2 is SFDVKD. This CDR3 comprises 17 residues. The CDR3 nucleotides read TGTGCCACCAGTGATCCGGGACAGGGGGCCATCACAGATACGCAGTATTTT. This sequence encodes CATSDPGQGAITDTQYF.

Sample share makes this clonotype large. The CDR3 DNA reads TGTGCCAGCAGCTTGGTAGCCAAAAACATTCAGTACTTC. Its protein product is CASSLVAKNIQYF. V gene TRBV5-6 combines with J gene TRBJ2-4; D unresolved. The CDR3 extends over 13 amino acids. The V end lost 0 bases, the J end lost 0 bases, and 1 base lay between the germline ends. In germline, CDR1 is SGHDT, CDR2 YYEEEE.

This clonotype was detected ten times or more. The chain employs TRBV11-2 and TRBJ2-1; the D gene is possibly TRBD2 (5 bases). This CDR3 is 14 amino acids long. The V gene's germline CDR1 is SGHAT and CDR2 FQNNGV. V was clipped by 0 bases and J by 15 bases, with 18 bases between them. This chain's CDR3 is CASSLEGTRNNVFF. DNA for the CDR3: TGTGCCAGCAGCTTAGAGGGTACTAGAAACAATGTGTTCTTC. The full variable domain, its missing parts supplied by reference TRBV11-2 and TRBJ2-1, is EAGVAQSPRYKIIEKRQSVAFWCNPISGHATLYWYQQILGQGPKLLIQFQNNGVVDDSQLPKDRFSAERLKGVDSTLKIQPAKLEDSAVYLCASSLEGTRNNVFFGPGTRLTVL.

The chain uses TRBV4-3 and TRBJ2-3; 9 positions match TRBD2. V shed 0 bases, J shed 5 bases, and the junction held 9 bases outside the gene matches. In germline, CDR1 is LGHNA, CDR2 YSLEER. CDR3 length equals 17 residues. The CDR3 DNA reads as TGCGCCAGCAGCCAAGATGGGCGGGGGGGCCAAAGAGATACGCAGTATTTT. Encoded protein: CASSQDGRGGQRDTQYF.

This clonotype has a count of ten or more. The chain joins TRBV6-1 to TRBJ1-1; D is possibly TRBD1 (5 bases). Germline V CDR1 and CDR2: MNHNS, SASEGT. Trimming took 3 bases from V and 3 from J, leaving 17 bases between them. This CDR3 comprises 16 residues. Here the CDR3 reads CASSENGEVGDTEAFF. The CDR3, as DNA: TGTGCCAGCAGTGAGAACGGGGAGGTGGGGGACACTGAAGCTTTCTTT.

Only a few counts were recorded for this clonotype. This chain joins TRBV2 and TRBJ2-3; 9 nucleotides match TRBD1. J gave up 2 bases and V 6 bases, and 21 bases lay outside the gene matches. Germline assignment: CDR1 SNHLY and CDR2 FYNNEI. This CDR3 has 20 amino acids. CDR3 DNA sequence: TGTGCCAGCAGAAAGAAACAGGGGGCGTTAGCACGTGGGTTCACAGATACGCAGTATTTT. This codes for CASRKKQGALARGFTDTQYF. Combining the CDR3 with reference TRBV2 and TRBJ2-3 gives the whole variable domain EPEVTQTPSHQVTQMGQEVILRCVPISNHLYFYWYRQILGQKVEFLVSFYNNEISEKSEIFDDQFSVERPDGSNFTLKIRSTKLEDSAMYFCASRKKQGALARGFTDTQYFGPGTRLTVL.

At least ten counts were recorded for this clonotype. The chain links TRBV28 to TRBJ2-7; 9 bases agree with TRBD1. The CDR3 length is 15 residues. The germline V gene has CDR1 MDHEN and CDR2 SYDVKM. Unmatched junction bases numbered 10, after V lost 5 bases and J lost 5 bases. CDR3 protein: CASSPGTGTPHEQYF. CDR3 DNA: TGTGCCAGCAGTCCAGGGACAGGGACCCCTCACGAGCAGTACTTC.

This clonotype counts as medium-sized. This chain joins TRBV7-9 and TRBJ2-6, with 10 bases identical to TRBD1. Germline trimming cut 6 bases from V and 3 bases from J; bases unmatched to any gene: 14. The CDR3 is 19 amino acids. Germline V gene sequence: CDR1 SEHNR, CDR2 FQNEAQ (reference sequence). The CDR3 here is CASSPPPGQGRLGANVLTF. The CDR3 DNA sequence: TGTGCCAGCAGTCCCCCCCCGGGACAGGGGCGTCTTGGGGCCAACGTCCTGACTTTC.

This clonotype was counted at least ten times. The chain has TRBV7-8 and TRBJ2-2; TRBD2 agrees at 11 bases. After removal of 5 bases from V and 0 bases from J, the junction contained 5 bases not matched to a gene. The CDR3 is 17 residues long. Germline V lookup: CDR1 SGHVS, CDR2 FQNEAQ. The CDR3 loop is CASSPGLAVANTGELFF. The CDR3 DNA reads as TGTGCCAGCAGCCCGGGACTAGCGGTAGCGAACACCGGGGAGCTGTTTTTT.

The V gene is TRBV18, the J gene TRBJ1-1; D may be TRBD1 (5 bases). The CDR3 has 12 amino acids. The V and J ends lost 2 bases and 7 bases respectively, with 8 bases between them. Germline V lookup: CDR1 KGHSH, CDR2 LQKENI. The CDR3 reads CASSPGHYEAFF. The CDR3, as DNA: TGTGCCAGCTCACCAGGACATTATGAAGCTTTCTTT.

The V and J genes are TRBV5-6 and TRBJ1-2; the match to TRBD1 covers 7 bases. With 7 bases clipped from V and 3 bases from J, the junction kept 9 bases outside the gene matches. CDR1 and CDR2 (germline): SGHDT, YYEEEE. This CDR3 has 14 residues. The CDR3 DNA sequence: TGTGCCAGCCCGGTAACAGGGGCTCACTATGGCTACACCTTC. Its protein is CASPVTGAHYGYTF.

This clonotype came up many times. The rearrangement links TRBV6-5 to TRBJ2-3, with D possibly being TRBD1 or TRBD2 (5 bases each). This CDR3 is built from 15 residues. The V and J ends lost 2 bases and 0 bases respectively, with 9 bases between them. CDR1 and CDR2 (germline): MNHEY, SVGAGI. The CDR3 DNA is TGTGCCAGCAGTTACGATGGGGACAGCACAGATACGCAGTATTTT. Amino acids: CASSYDGDSTDTQYF.

This clonotype has only a few counts. V is TRBV19 and J is TRBJ1-1; D possibly corresponds to TRBD1 (5 bases). Trimming took off 4 bases at V and 0 bases at J, with 12 bases between the two ends. The CDR3 is 15 amino acids. Germline assignment: CDR1 LNHDA and CDR2 SQIVND (reference sequence). DNA of the CDR3: TGTGCCAGTAGTAAATCCAGGGAGCTGAACACTGAAGCTTTCTTT. Translation: CASSKSRELNTEAFF.

This clonotype was picked up many times. The CDR3 protein is CATPPGTKAEQPQHF. The CDR3 bases are TGTGCCACTCCCCCGGGGACAAAAGCGGAACAGCCCCAGCATTTT. The genes are TRBV10-3 and TRBJ1-5; the D gene is possibly TRBD1 (6 bases). The CDR3 has 15 residues. The germline V gene encodes CDR1 ENHRY and CDR2 SYGVKD. V was pared by 10 bases and J by 7 bases, with 23 bases between.

This clonotype was recorded a few times. The genes are TRBV7-9 and TRBJ2-5, with TRBD2 matching 8 bases. This CDR3 is 16 amino acids long. The germline CDR1 and CDR2 sequences are SEHNR and FQNEAQ (reference sequence). V gave up 1 base and J gave up 2 bases; unmatched junction bases: 6. This chain's CDR3 is CASSLDLAGLQETQYF. For the CDR3, the DNA is TGTGCCAGCAGCTTAGATCTAGCGGGTTTACAAGAGACCCAGTACTTC.

The chain has TRBV20-1 and TRBJ2-1, with TRBD2 matching over 13 bases. This CDR3 region has 16 residues. In germline, CDR1 is DFQATT, CDR2 SNEGSKA (reference sequence). With V trimmed by 4 bases and J by 4 bases, 7 bases remained unmatched. This CDR3 reads CSATSTSGRTYNEQFF. The CDR3 bases are TGCAGTGCTACTTCGACTAGCGGGAGGACTTACAATGAGCAGTTCTTC.

The sample holds many counts of this clonotype. The CDR3 protein is CASSRRSTGLSDEQFF. The DNA of the CDR3 is TGTGCCAGCAGCAGACGATCGACAGGGCTATCCGATGAGCAGTTCTTC. The chain has TRBV7-2 and TRBJ2-1, with 7 bases that match TRBD1. V shed 5 bases and J 8 bases; nucleotides not matched to a gene: 15. There are 16 residues in the CDR3. CDR1 and CDR2 from the germline V gene are SGHTA and FQGNSA.

This clonotype was seen repeatedly, ten times or more. The chain has TRBV19 and TRBJ1-1; D remains unclear. This CDR3 is built from 13 residues. Germline V gives CDR1 LNHDA, CDR2 SQIVND (reference sequence). Trimming took off 3 bases at V and 6 bases at J, with 11 bases between the two ends. The CDR3 here is CASSMGPGSEAFF. CDR3 coding DNA: TGTGCCAGTAGTATGGGTCCCGGTTCTGAAGCTTTCTTT.

This chain uses TRBV5-1 with TRBJ2-2; 8 positions agree with TRBD1. Per the germline V gene, CDR1 is SGHRS and CDR2 is YFSETQ. Trimming at V came to 4 bases and at J to 1 base, leaving 3 bases not matched to a gene. This CDR3 is 15 amino acids long. CDR3 residues: CASSAGQGNTGELFF. For the CDR3, the DNA is TGCGCCAGCAGCGCTGGACAGGGGAACACCGGGGAGCTGTTTTTT.

This clonotype was recorded many times. The chain is built from TRBV4-3 and TRBJ2-7; D is undetermined. The CDR3 covers 16 residues. Trimming took off 2 bases at V and 3 bases at J, with 17 bases between the two ends. CDR1 and CDR2 from the germline V gene are LGHNA and YSLEER. CDR3 protein: CASSQSYASNYYEQYF. CDR3 nucleotides: TGCGCCAGCAGCCAATCCTACGCATCCAATTACTACGAGCAGTACTTC.